This T cell receptor beta chain was recorded in a study of cytomegalovirus exposure and HLA in healthy donors (dated by TCRdb to about 2017). Regarding the research as a whole: An earlier analysis of approximately 600 of the donors reported approximately 270 Gb of sequence data and 100 million to 130 million unique TCR beta sequences from 150 million to 200 million T cells. The number of typed donors differed by locus: roughly 620-630 for A, B, C, DRB1 and DQB1; some 540 for DQA1; over 600 for DPA1; and about 470 for DPB1. Besides the first cohort of hundreds of subjects, a separate validation cohort made up of about 120 different subjects was used. In a later genetic analysis, genome-wide SNP genotypes for about 60% of the 666 donors were used, and that subset was treated as a discovery cohort. Of the roughly 430 genotyped donors, roughly 85% fell in the genetic ancestry cluster associated with self-reported Caucasian donors. In the later analysis, no new phenotypic data were used to find candidate immune exposures; instead, reliance was placed on TCR beta sequences and their occurrence across donors. To decide whether each TCR beta V gene segment behaved as functional or pseudogenic, an earlier analysis of over 500 of the donors relied on high-throughput TCR beta sequencing. Alongside the repertoire data, information on donor age, sex, ethnicity and CMV serostatus was compiled. All discovery cohort repertoires had been generated using a single sequencing platform. Among almost 400 genotyped donors of the cohort, an average of 235,054 unique TCR beta nucleotide sequences were sequenced per donor, roughly 20% of them non-productive. The study combined high-throughput TCR immunosequencing, statistical association of individual TCRs with disease status, and machine learning to predict cytomegalovirus infection status. Roughly 5 DR-DQ haplotypes were handled as single units for association and clustering because linkage in the cohort was strong. An early release that covered roughly 600 HLA-typed donors contained approximately 320 gigabases of sequencing data and 75 million to 100 million unique TCR sequences. The study was designed to test whether signatures of past pathogen exposure could be identified by cataloging public T cell receptors. Class I and class II HLA loci were covered by the typing at four-digit resolution. The T cell repertoires of some 670 subjects were profiled by immunosequencing and related to cytomegalovirus serostatus. In a later analysis, previously published TCR beta repertoires from 550 to 750 donors were re-analyzed and high-resolution HLA genotyping was added so that TCR occurrence patterns could be studied. On the study overall, not on this receptor specifically: A later analysis found that TCR association rates varied across HLA loci, with DRB1 alleles showing the most associated TCRs and HLA-C alleles the fewest. In a later analysis, HLA-associated TCR beta chains showed more clonal expansion and lower generation probabilities than non-associated chains that were equally common. For the cohort, immune exposure information was limited to CMV serostatus. The study gave a list of some 150 TCR beta chains associated with cytomegalovirus. HLA typing was unavailable for some donors at each locus, so association tests used only the typed subset. The 87-base-pair reads could not distinguish some IMGT-functional V segments, including TRBV6-2 and TRBV6-3, so those segments were excluded. According to a later analysis, parvovirus B19, influenza, CMV and Epstein-Barr virus appeared linked to several top co-occurrence clusters. Most CMV-associated TCR beta chains appeared to be HLA-restricted in a later analysis, and the HLA associations seemed to be driven largely by CMV exposure. A further reported finding was that TCR beta sequences accurately predicted the HLA-A and HLA-B alleles for most subjects in the first cohort. The earlier analysis of 587 of the donors excluded seventeen rarely observed V segments, including chromosome 9 orphons, because counts were too low. The sequencing pipeline was judged likely to have produced a cluster of highly shared sequence variants as a technical artifact. In this cohort, only TCR beta chains were sequenced, and detectable features were limited by the absence of alpha or paired-chain data. The presence/absence analyses assumed that sequencing depth was roughly uniform across donors, and that assumption may not be true. While some public TCRs were present in many individuals, most TCR sequences turned up only very rarely across donors. A later genetic analysis reported fewer N-insertions in productive TCRs among donors in an Asian-associated ancestry cluster than the approximately 670-donor mean. A later analysis associated around 16,000 TCR beta sequences with specific HLA alleles at a false discovery rate of 0.05. In both the original and validation cohorts, the classifier was reported to diagnose cytomegalovirus status with high specificity and sensitivity. In vitro tests confirmed that a few of the cytomegalovirus-associated TCR beta chains recognize cytomegalovirus antigens. V-gene and J-gene trimming of TCR beta chains was associated with a missense DCLRE1C variant in a later genetic analysis, and the association was replicated in an independent cohort. An earlier analysis of approximately 530 of the donors showed that most TCR beta V segments appeared in productive rearrangements either about 90% or about 30% of the time, which broadly matched IMGT annotations. Correlated functional status among segregating V segments might be attributable to linkage disequilibrium, but an unknown experimental factor could not be ruled out. When HLA alleles, especially DR and DQ, strongly co-occurred, TCR associations were difficult to assign to individual alleles. The authors suggested that the approach could potentially be generalized to other disease states and immunological phenotypes.

CDR1 and CDR2, looked up from the germline V gene, are SQVTM and ANQGSEA. Inclusive of the bounding cysteine and phenylalanine, the CDR3 is 17 residues long. The entry retains the CDR3 DNA only, 51 bases that are in frame from base 1. V loses 4 bases, J loses 1 base, and the germline ends lie 22 bases apart. The cohort comprised around 690 healthy bone marrow donors. Cohort members were all nominally healthy when sampled, although unrecorded immune exposures were likely present. The donor tested CMV seropositive and was one of the 289 seropositive cohort members. Every donor gave a peripheral blood sample, and the peripheral blood mononuclear cells from that sample were used for TCR beta sequencing. Genomic DNA was extracted from the blood cell samples with the Qiagen DNeasy Blood Extraction Kit. On this clone itself: There is no known antigen for this receptor. The record has no base qualities; no much larger clone is one base away.

Receptors were amplified or captured by the immunoSEQ multiplex PCR assay. For the multiplex PCR, a mixture combining 60 forward primers for TCR Vbeta segments and 13 reverse primers for TCR Jbeta segments was used. A multiplex PCR assay on genomic DNA amplified the CDR3 region of rearranged TCR beta genes. Amplified TCR beta libraries were sequenced as 87-base-pair reads on the Illumina HiSeq System. From the authors' description of their analysis: In a later analysis, 80 million or so unique TCR beta chains were counted across the roughly 670 repertoires, and around 10 million of these chains were shared by at least two donors. A nearest-neighbor algorithm error-corrected the raw reads and collapsed the reads into unique sequences, merging closely related sequences to remove PCR and sequencing errors. CDR3 sequences were aligned to IMGT reference sequences to assign V, D and J gene segments. For a sequence to be retained, a match of at least six nucleotides to both a V gene segment and a J gene segment was required. Rearrangements were called productive when the CDR3 lacked stop codons and stayed in frame with V and J; all others were non-productive. Following IMGT convention, CDR3 was defined as the stretch from the second conserved V-encoded cysteine up to the conserved J-encoded phenylalanine. The earlier analysis of about 610 of the donors excluded any sequence lacking an unambiguous match to a single V gene segment. An earlier analysis of approximately 590 of the donors classified V segments as functional when productive rearrangements were above 56.7% and as segregating when the standard deviation between donors was above 5%. A statistical classification framework was built to diagnose cytomegalovirus status from the catalog of TCR beta chain sequences. In a later analysis, V and J genes were assigned by comparing TCR nucleotide sequences against IMGT/GENE-DB human TR gene sequences. A later analysis assigned CDR3 sequences and most-parsimonious VDJ recombination scenarios with the TCRdist pipeline. In a later analysis, each TCR beta chain was defined by its CDR3 amino acid sequence together with its V-gene family, and reads lacking a unique V-gene family were excluded. As a way to deal with suspected cross-contamination and a sequencing artifact, a later analysis dropped 592 nucleotide sequences that were highly shared and had low generation probability. In a later analysis, a clonal expansion index was calculated for each public chain from normalized within-repertoire ranks of inferred template counts. A later analysis computed generation probabilities with a VDJ recombination model fitted to out-of-frame rearrangements, and checked the results against IGoR. In a later analysis, hypergeometric tests were used to score TCR-TCR, TCR-HLA and TCR-CMV co-occurrence, with a repertoire-size bias correction applied to TCR pairs. In a later analysis, false discovery rates were estimated by permuting HLA or CMV assignments 20 times. In a later analysis, co-occurring TCRs were grouped using DBSCAN, with TCRdist sequence similarity added in when clustering inside HLA-allele-positive subsets. Co-occurrence clustering excluded repertoires with fewer than 30,000 or more than 120,000 public chains, plus five with anomalous nucleotide sharing. TCRdb re-hosts the immuneACCESS table, in-frame sequences only. Its copies lack some clones; in the studies checked, an unresolved V gene accounts for under half of them, and the cause for the rest is not known. V and J calls and clone size are copied from that table; D and trimming were computed from the DNA. This sample comprises about 100,000 clones, roughly 76% of them detected only once. The top ten constitute under 20% of the sample.

The chain is made from TRBV29-1 and TRBJ2-5, and TRBD2 may be the D gene, going by 5 matching bases. The sample taken for sequencing was PBMCs. This sequence originates from a woman in her sixties or seventies in good health and CMV-seropositive. The DNA is as follows: TGCAGCGTTGGTGGCTCTGTTGAGCGGATTATCCAAGAGACCCAGTACTTC. It codes for CSVGGSVERIIQETQYF.